The 27 T cell receptor beta chains listed next were all sequenced from one sample in a study of control samples from healthy donors and cancer patients. Sequencing was performed with immunoSEQ multiplex PCR; in TCRdb, only in-frame clones are kept and a portion is missing. Counted here are about 82,000 clones, roughly 93% occurring once; the ten biggest clones make up about 5%. The sequenced sample consisted of blood. The source of these receptors is a woman younger than 35 in good health.

This rearrangement joins TRBV7-6 to TRBJ1-4; possible D gene TRBD1, 5 bases. The CDR3 runs 14 residues. Deletions cut 5 bases from V and 8 bases from J, with 15 bases between. Per the germline V gene, CDR1 is SGHVS and CDR2 is FNYEAQ. CDR3 protein: CASSPGTAWEKLFF. The DNA of the CDR3 is TGTGCCAGCAGCCCTGGGACGGCTTGGGAAAAACTGTTTTTT.

This rearrangement joins TRBV6-5 to TRBJ1-1; 7 bases map to TRBD1. This CDR3 spans 16 amino acids. The J segment lost 0 bases and the V segment lost 4 bases, leaving 8 bases of the junction unmatched. Germline V gene sequence: CDR1 MNHEY, CDR2 SVGAGI. The CDR3 DNA follows: TGTGCCAGCAGTTCCAGGGGGGAGAACATGAACACTGAAGCTTTCTTT. Protein product: CASSSRGENMNTEAFF.

This chain uses TRBV27 with TRBJ1-3; 7 bases line up with TRBD1. The ends lost 5 bases at V and 5 bases at J; junction bases unmatched: 6. The CDR3 totals 14 residues. Germline loops: CDR1 MNHEY, CDR2 SMNVEV (reference sequence). As DNA, the CDR3 is TGTGCCAGCAGTCAAGGGGACAGTAGAAACACCATATATTTT. Its protein is CASSQGDSRNTIYF.

The J gene is TRBJ1-6, the V gene TRBV27; TRBD1 agrees at 9 bases. This CDR3 contains 16 residues. Germline V gene sequence: CDR1 MNHEY, CDR2 SMNVEV (reference sequence). V shed 5 bases, J shed 6 bases, and the junction held 8 bases outside the gene matches. The CDR3, as DNA: TGTGCCAGCAGTAATTATTGGGGACAGGGTAATTCACCCCTCCACTTT. This translates into CASSNYWGQGNSPLHF.

The genes are TRBV28 and TRBJ1-1; D not certain. Germline V gives CDR1 MDHEN, CDR2 SYDVKM. The CDR3 extends over 12 amino acids. With 3 bases removed from V and 11 bases from J, the gap between germline ends came to 13 bases. CDR3 bases: TGTGCCAGCAGTTTTAGAATGGACTCGGCTTTCTTT. It yields the protein CASSFRMDSAFF.

The rearrangement links TRBV5-1 to TRBJ2-3; D unclear. The germline V and J ends were trimmed by 8 bases and 3 bases, with 19 bases remaining between them. The CDR3 length is 15 residues. Germline V gene sequence: CDR1 SGHRS, CDR2 YFSETQ. CDR3 region: CASNLDGGATDTQYF. CDR3 DNA sequence: TGCGCCAGTAACCTTGACGGTGGTGCAACAGATACGCAGTATTTT.

The rearrangement joins TRBV2 to TRBJ2-4; 11 nucleotides agree with TRBD2. The CDR3 is 15 amino acids. Germline CDR1 and CDR2: SNHLY and FYNNEI. With V trimmed by 2 bases and J by 4 bases, 1 base remained unmatched. CDR3 region: CASSEIAGGKNIQYF. CDR3 nucleotide sequence: TGTGCCAGCAGTGAAATAGCGGGAGGGAAAAACATTCAGTACTTC.

The chain carries TRBV28 and TRBJ2-1; 10 bases fit TRBD2. Trimming took 11 bases from V and 7 from J; bases not matched to a gene: 11. CDR1 is MDHEN, CDR2 SYDVKM, per germline. This CDR3 is 14 amino acids long. CDR3 sequence (DNA): TGTGCCGTGCGAGCGGGAGGGCCTCGGAATGAGCAGTTCTTC. This gives the protein CAVRAGGPRNEQFF.

V gene TRBV5-5 combines with J gene TRBJ1-1; weak D call: TRBD1 (5 bases). Germline values: CDR1 SGHKS, CDR2 YYEKEE (reference sequence). The CDR3 contains 12 residues. V gave up 6 bases and J gave up 0 bases, with 6 bases separating them. The DNA for the CDR3 is TGTGCCAGCAAGGGGCTGAACACTGAAGCTTTCTTT. Translating gives CASKGLNTEAFF.

The chain carries TRBV11-2 and TRBJ2-1; D might be TRBD2 (6 bases). The germline gives CDR1 SGHAT, CDR2 FQNNGV. The germline V and J ends were trimmed by 4 bases and 5 bases, with 21 bases remaining between them. This CDR3 comprises 17 residues. The CDR3 DNA sequence: TGTGCCAGCAGCTCCTCCCTACTAGCCCTCCGCAACAATGAGCAGTTCTTC. It is translated as CASSSSLLALRNNEQFF.

The chain is built from TRBV9 and TRBJ1-2, with D maybe TRBD1 (5 bases). This CDR3 region has 13 residues. The V gene lost 0 bases and the J gene lost 2 bases, with 5 bases spanning the gap. Germline values: CDR1 SGDLS, CDR2 YYNGEE. The CDR3 sequence is CASSVDRNYGYTF. In DNA, the CDR3 is TGTGCCAGCAGCGTAGACAGGAACTATGGCTACACCTTC.

The chain couples TRBV6-2 or TRBV6-3 to TRBJ1-6; 8 positions match TRBD1. The CDR3 totals 17 residues. CDR1 and CDR2 (germline): MNHEY, SVGEGT. V gave up 0 bases and J gave up 3 bases; unmatched junction bases: 4. CDR3 in DNA: TGTGCCAGCAGTTACTCAACAGGGGGAGTCTATAATTCACCCCTCCACTTT. Protein product: CASSYSTGGVYNSPLHF.

The chain has TRBV2 and TRBJ2-5, with D uncertain. The CDR3 totals 13 residues. Trimming left V 6 bases short and J 7 bases short, with 15 bases between. Germline V gives CDR1 SNHLY, CDR2 FYNNEI. The CDR3 protein is CASSQTAKGTQYF. CDR3 sequence (DNA): TGTGCCAGCAGCCAAACAGCAAAGGGGACCCAGTACTTC.

The J gene is TRBJ2-7, the V gene TRBV6-5; 8 bases line up with TRBD1. This CDR3 comprises 14 residues. Germline V gene lookup returns CDR1 MNHEY and CDR2 SVGAGI. V lost 7 bases, J lost 1 base, and 6 bases stayed unmatched. The CDR3 region is CASNGQGFSYEQYF. The CDR3 coding sequence is TGTGCCAGCAACGGACAGGGTTTTTCCTACGAGCAGTACTTC.

This chain connects TRBV6-2 or TRBV6-3 to TRBJ2-5; D perhaps matches TRBD1 (6 bases). Trimming left V 6 bases short and J 3 bases short, with 17 bases between. The CDR3 is 15 residues long. Germline CDR1 reads MNHEY; CDR2 reads SVGEGT. CDR3 sequence: CASSRPGHPEETQYF. Here the CDR3 DNA reads TGTGCCAGCAGCCGACCGGGACACCCAGAAGAGACCCAGTACTTC.

The chain combines TRBV28 with TRBJ1-3, with 7 bases fitting TRBD1. Germline V gives CDR1 MDHEN, CDR2 SYDVKM. The CDR3 covers 13 residues. With V trimmed by 8 bases and J by 0 bases, 1 base remained unmatched. The chain's CDR3 is CASRQGSGNTIYF. The CDR3 DNA reads as TGTGCCAGCCGACAGGGCTCTGGAAACACCATATATTTT.

The V and J genes are TRBV5-8 and TRBJ1-1; unclear D gene. The germline V and J ends were trimmed by 1 base and 0 bases, with 13 bases remaining between them. Germline V CDR1 and CDR2: SGHTS, YDEGEE. The CDR3 covers 16 residues. CDR3 residues: CASSLPVQLMNTEAFF. CDR3 sequence (DNA): TGTGCCAGCAGCTTGCCTGTACAGTTGATGAACACTGAAGCTTTCTTT.

The gene calls are TRBV6-5 and TRBJ1-1; possible D gene TRBD1, 6 bases. The V and J ends lost 0 bases and 3 bases respectively, with 11 bases between them. Germline CDR1 and CDR2: MNHEY and SVGAGI. The CDR3 contains 15 residues. DNA for the CDR3: TGTGCCAGCAGTTACTCTCCGGGGGCGGACACTGAAGCTTTCTTT. Protein product: CASSYSPGADTEAFF.

The chain has TRBV6-2 or TRBV6-3 and TRBJ2-1; 12 bases are shared with TRBD2. With 5 bases clipped from V and 0 bases from J, the junction kept 2 bases outside the gene matches. Looked up from germline, CDR1 is MNHEY and CDR2 is SVGEGT. The CDR3 is 16 amino acids. The chain's CDR3 is CASSLAGGSSYNEQFF. CDR3 DNA: TGTGCCAGCAGTCTAGCGGGGGGGAGCTCCTACAATGAGCAGTTCTTC.

This clone was observed a single time. The chain carries TRBV6-5 and TRBJ1-2; D is possibly TRBD1 (5 bases). The CDR3 is 12 residues long. Between the trimmed V and J ends, which lost 4 bases and 6 bases, there was a span of 9 bases. Germline V gene data show CDR1 as MNHEY and CDR2 as SVGAGI. CDR3 sequence reads: CASSSQGDGYTF. The CDR3 region has the DNA TGTGCCAGCAGTTCCCAGGGTGATGGCTACACCTTC.

The V and J genes are TRBV28 and TRBJ1-5, with 10 positions matching TRBD1. Germline values: CDR1 MDHEN, CDR2 SYDVKM. The CDR3 runs to 13 residues. Trimming removed 10 bases from V and 4 bases from J; junction bases left unmatched: 4. The CDR3 spells CAIRGQGNQPQHF. The CDR3 DNA is TGTGCCATCCGGGGACAGGGGAATCAGCCCCAGCATTTT.

The gene calls are TRBV5-1 and TRBJ2-3; no firm D call. The CDR3 is 12 residues long. V was trimmed by 0 bases and J by 4 bases, leaving 3 bases between them. Germline V lookup: CDR1 SGHRS, CDR2 YFSETQ. The CDR3 DNA reads TGCGCCAGCAGCTTGGTCGCAGATACGCAGTATTTT. It specifies CASSLVADTQYF.

The V call is TRBV13, the J call TRBJ1-2; the D gene is possibly TRBD1 (5 bases). Trimming left V 6 bases short and J 8 bases short, with 19 bases between. The CDR3 has 14 amino acids. Looked up from germline, CDR1 is PRHDT and CDR2 is FYEKMQ (reference sequence). The DNA of the CDR3 is TGTGCCAGCAGGCCAGGGAGACATTGGGTAGGCTACACCTTC. The encoded protein is CASRPGRHWVGYTF.

The chain has TRBV7-9 and TRBJ1-1; D is possibly TRBD1 (5 bases). Germline V gene data show CDR1 as SEHNR and CDR2 as FQNEAQ (reference sequence). Trimming took off 2 bases at V and 5 bases at J, with 18 bases between the two ends. The CDR3 covers 16 residues. CDR3 sequence: CASSLKSRAPETEAFF. The DNA for the CDR3 is TGTGCCAGCAGCTTAAAGTCCAGGGCCCCAGAGACTGAAGCTTTCTTT.

The chain joins TRBV7-2 to TRBJ2-7, with 10 nucleotides matching TRBD1. The CDR3 length is 13 residues. V trimming: 4 bases; J trimming: 7 bases; junction bases outside the gene matches: 4. In germline, CDR1 is SGHTA, CDR2 FQGNSA. As DNA, the CDR3 is TGTGCCAGCAGCTCCCCGGGACAGGGGGAGCAGTACTTC. This encodes CASSSPGQGEQYF.

CDR3 sequence (DNA): TGTGCCAGCAGTCGGGACAGTAGAGGCGAGCAGTACTTC. Its protein product is CASSRDSRGEQYF. This chain links TRBV2 with TRBJ2-7, with 7 bases lining up with TRBD1. This CDR3 has 13 amino acids. V trimming: 5 bases; J trimming: 6 bases; junction bases outside the gene matches: 7. The germline V gene has CDR1 SNHLY and CDR2 FYNNEI.

The chain couples TRBV11-3 to TRBJ1-3, with D uncertain. V gave up 0 bases and J gave up 0 bases, with 9 bases separating them. CDR1 is SGHNT and CDR2 is YENEEA in the germline V gene. The CDR3 runs to 16 residues. In DNA, the CDR3 is TGTGCCAGCAGCTTAGATCGTGGCGACTCTGGAAACACCATATATTTT. This sequence encodes CASSLDRGDSGNTIYF.